This TCR beta chain was observed in a study of blood T cell repertoires in COVID-19. At the level of the study: T cells, B-cell-depleted T cells, or PBMCs supplied cDNA or gDNA.

The CDR3 is 17 amino acids. V was pared by 4 bases and J by 6 bases, with 21 bases between. CDR1 and CDR2 (germline): LNHDA, SQIVND (reference sequence). Repertoires were generated with immunoSEQ multiplex PCR, while TCRdb's copy carries only in-frame clones and drops some. The sample has about 160,000 clones, 70% to 90% seen once. V gene TRBV19 combines with J gene TRBJ1-4; D perhaps matches TRBD1 (5 bases). Specimen: peripheral blood. The sequence came from a man aged 50 or older with active or convalescent COVID-19. CDR3 sequence (DNA): TGTGCCAGTAGTACTACATCGCCGGGGACTTGGGATGAAAAACTGTTTTTT. Its protein is CASSTTSPGTWDEKLFF.